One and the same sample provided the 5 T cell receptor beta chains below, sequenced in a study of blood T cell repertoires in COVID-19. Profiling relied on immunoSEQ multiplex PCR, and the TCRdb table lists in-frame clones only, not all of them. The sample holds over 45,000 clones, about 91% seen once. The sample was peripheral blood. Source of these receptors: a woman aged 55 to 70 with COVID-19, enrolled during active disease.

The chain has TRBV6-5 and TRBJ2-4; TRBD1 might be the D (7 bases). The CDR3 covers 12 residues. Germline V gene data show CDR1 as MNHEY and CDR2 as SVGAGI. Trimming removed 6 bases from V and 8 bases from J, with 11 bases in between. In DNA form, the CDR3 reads TGTGCCAGCAGCGACAGGGAGGACATTCAGTACTTC. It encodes CASSDREDIQYF.

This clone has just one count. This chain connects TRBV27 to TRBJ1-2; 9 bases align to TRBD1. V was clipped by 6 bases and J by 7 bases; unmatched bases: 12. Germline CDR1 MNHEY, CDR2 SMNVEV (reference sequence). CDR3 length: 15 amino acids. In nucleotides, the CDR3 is TGTGCCAGCAGGGCCCCAGGACAGGGGAGGTTTGGCTACACCTTC. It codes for CASRAPGQGRFGYTF.

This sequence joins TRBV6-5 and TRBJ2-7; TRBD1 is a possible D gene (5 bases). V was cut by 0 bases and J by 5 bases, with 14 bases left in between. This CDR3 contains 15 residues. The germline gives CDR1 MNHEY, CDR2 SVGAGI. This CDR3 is CASSYSLQGGDEQYF. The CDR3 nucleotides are TGTGCCAGCAGTTACTCGTTGCAGGGTGGCGACGAGCAGTACTTC.

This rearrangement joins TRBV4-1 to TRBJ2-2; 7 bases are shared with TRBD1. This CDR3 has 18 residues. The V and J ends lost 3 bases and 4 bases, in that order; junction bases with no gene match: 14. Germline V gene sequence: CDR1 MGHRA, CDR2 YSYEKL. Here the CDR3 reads CASSQDTLTGWSTGELFF. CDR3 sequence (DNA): TGCGCCAGCAGCCAGGACACATTGACAGGGTGGAGCACCGGGGAGCTGTTTTTT.

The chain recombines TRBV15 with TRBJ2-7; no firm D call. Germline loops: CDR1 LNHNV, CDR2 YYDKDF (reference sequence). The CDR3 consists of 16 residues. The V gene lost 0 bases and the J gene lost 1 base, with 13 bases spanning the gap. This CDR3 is CATSRDLTGGSYEQYF. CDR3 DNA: TGTGCCACCAGCAGAGATCTGACTGGCGGATCCTACGAGCAGTACTTC. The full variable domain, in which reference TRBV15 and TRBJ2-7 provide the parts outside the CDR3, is DAMVIQNPRYQVTQFGKPVTLSCSQTLNHNVMYWYQQKSSQAPKLLFHYYDKDFNNEADTPDNFQSRRPNTSFCFLDIRSPGLGDTAMYLCATSRDLTGGSYEQYFGPGTRLTVT.